These T cell receptor beta chains were read from a single sample in a study of blood T cell repertoires in COVID-19. Profiled with immunoSEQ multiplex PCR; TCRdb holds only in-frame clones, not every one. The data contain some 250,000 clones, roughly 86% of them singletons. The sequencing sample was made of PBMCs or T cells enriched from blood (not recorded which). These receptors all come from a woman aged 40-49 years with acute COVID-19. The CDR3 runs from the conserved cysteine through the conserved F or W. The D gene is left open where the match is weak. Clone size is given for some rows only: seen once, a few or many times, or a class if the clone is expanded.

j_gene | len | d_gene | abundance | v_gene | CDR3aa | CDR3nt
TRBJ2-2 | 14 | TRBD2 | few | TRBV7-8 | CASSWTSSTGELFF | TGTGCCAGCAGTTGGACTAGCAGCACCGGGGAGCTGTTTTTT
TRBJ2-1 | 14 | TRBD2 | - | TRBV6-5 | CASSRLAGVNEQFF | TGTGCCAGCAGTCGACTAGCGGGAGTCAATGAGCAGTTCTTC
TRBJ1-1 | 14 | - | once | TRBV5-4 | CASSRSTVFTEAFF | TGTGCCAGCAGCAGATCGACAGTGTTCACTGAAGCTTTCTTT
TRBJ2-7 | 15 | TRBD2 | - | TRBV6-9 | CASSSPSGSSYEQYF | TGTGCCAGCAGTTCCCCTAGCGGCTCCTCCTACGAGCAGTACTTC
TRBJ2-7 | 14 | - | - | TRBV18 | CASSPGQSSYEQYF | TGTGCCAGCTCACCGGGGCAGAGCTCCTACGAGCAGTACTTC
TRBJ2-5 | 17 | - | - | TRBV11-3 | CASSFSLGGAPEETQYF | TGTGCCAGCAGCTTCTCGTTGGGGGGGGCACCTGAGGAGACCCAGTACTTC
TRBJ2-3 | 14 | TRBD1 | - | TRBV29-1 | CSVAQGPQGDTQYF | TGCAGCGTGGCACAGGGGCCCCAGGGAGATACGCAGTATTTT
TRBJ1-6 | 17 | - | - | TRBV5-6 | CASSLRFSRDYNSPLHF | TGTGCCAGCAGCTTAAGGTTTTCCAGGGATTATAATTCACCCCTCCACTTT
TRBJ1-4 | 15 | - | - | TRBV6-5 | CASSYSASFNEKLFF | TGTGCCAGCAGTTACTCGGCCAGTTTTAATGAAAAACTGTTTTTT
TRBJ1-5 | 15 | TRBD1 | once | TRBV9 | CASSVGGQLNQPQHF | TGTGCCAGCAGCGTCGGGGGACAGCTCAATCAGCCCCAGCATTTT
TRBJ1-2 | 15 | TRBD1 | - | TRBV6-5 | CASSPGTGGTYGYTF | TGTGCCAGCAGTCCCGGGACAGGGGGTACCTATGGCTACACCTTC
TRBJ1-2 | 13 | TRBD1 | once | TRBV7-8 | CASSSQGADGYTF | TGTGCCAGCAGCTCCCAGGGGGCGGATGGCTACACCTTC
TRBJ2-7 | 16 | - | - | TRBV13 | CASSPPGGRSSYEQYF | TGTGCCAGCAGCCCCCCCGGAGGTAGAAGCTCCTACGAGCAGTACTTC
TRBJ2-7 | 14 | TRBD1 | - | TRBV27 | CASKPTGGLYEQYF | TGTGCCAGCAAACCTACAGGGGGCTTATACGAGCAGTACTTC
TRBJ2-1 | 15 | TRBD1 | - | TRBV19 | CASSITRGQDNEQFF | TGTGCCAGTAGTATTACCAGGGGGCAGGACAATGAGCAGTTCTTC
TRBJ2-7 | 16 | TRBD1 | - | TRBV7-9 | CASSQIGQGAYYEQYF | TGTGCCAGCAGCCAAATAGGACAGGGGGCTTACTACGAGCAGTACTTC
TRBJ2-1 | 18 | - | - | TRBV7-9 | CASSEYTGDGSSYNEQFF | TGTGCCAGCAGCGAATACACGGGGGACGGGTCCTCCTACAATGAGCAGTTCTTC
TRBJ2-7 | 14 | TRBD2 | - | TRBV27 | CASRTSGGGYEQYF | TGTGCCAGCAGAACGAGCGGGGGCGGCTACGAGCAGTACTTC
TRBJ2-7 | 15 | - | - | TRBV5-1 | CASSWVTGLDYEQYF | TGCGCCAGCAGCTGGGTTACTGGACTGGACTACGAGCAGTACTTC
TRBJ2-3 | 13 | - | - | TRBV27 | CASRVGGTDTQYF | TGTGCCAGCAGGGTAGGAGGCACAGATACGCAGTATTTT
TRBJ1-5 | 15 | - | - | TRBV28 | CASTLARFDNQPQHF | TGTGCCAGCACCCTCGCACGGTTCGACAATCAGCCCCAGCATTTT
TRBJ2-7 | 16 | TRBD1 | once | TRBV7-9 | CASSSYSGTGRYEQYF | TGTGCCAGCAGCTCCTACTCTGGGACAGGGAGGTACGAGCAGTACTTC
TRBJ2-2 | 17 | TRBD2 | - | TRBV7-8 | CASSSTSGLWDTGELFF | TGTGCCAGCAGCTCCACTAGCGGGCTATGGGACACCGGGGAGCTGTTTTTT
TRBJ2-3 | 17 | TRBD1 | once | TRBV4-2 | CASSQDVGTGRTDTQYF | TGTGCCAGCAGCCAAGATGTGGGGACAGGACGCACAGATACGCAGTATTTT
TRBJ2-2 | 17 | TRBD2 | - | TRBV10-3 | CASSGTSGRVNTGELFF | TGTGCCAGCTCCGGGACTAGCGGGAGGGTGAACACCGGGGAGCTGTTTTTT
TRBJ2-7 | 12 | - | - | TRBV6-5 | CASSPRGYEQYF | TGTGCCAGCAGTCCTCGGGGCTACGAGCAGTACTTC
TRBJ2-7 | 15 | TRBD1 | - | TRBV6-5 | CASSYTGQGAYEQYF | TGTGCCAGCAGTTACACCGGACAGGGGGCTTACGAGCAGTACTTC
TRBJ2-7 | 19 | TRBD2 | - | TRBV5-6 | CASSPPGLAGGSSIYEQYF | TGTGCCAGCAGCCCGCCCGGACTAGCGGGAGGCTCCTCTATCTACGAGCAGTACTTC
TRBJ2-2 | 21 | TRBD2 | - | TRBV4-2 | CASSPYRPGLAGGERTGELFF | TGTGCCAGCAGCCCCTACCGACCGGGACTAGCGGGAGGAGAAAGGACCGGGGAGCTGTTTTTT
TRBJ1-2 | 14 | - | few | TRBV18 | CASSPTGGDYGYTF | TGTGCCAGCTCACCAACCGGGGGGGACTATGGCTACACCTTC
TRBJ1-2 | 14 | - | - | TRBV5-1 | CASSPTVSNYGYTF | TGCGCCAGCAGCCCGACTGTCAGCAACTATGGCTACACCTTC
TRBJ2-7 | 16 | TRBD2 | - | TRBV10-3 | CAISGRTSGKAGEQYF | TGTGCCATCAGTGGACGGACTAGCGGGAAGGCCGGCGAGCAGTACTTC
TRBJ1-6 | 15 | - | - | TRBV27 | CASSVIGHYNSPLHF | TGTGCCAGCAGTGTCATCGGACATTATAATTCACCCCTCCACTTT
TRBJ2-7 | 16 | TRBD1 | - | TRBV5-1 | CASSLTPGTGGDEQYF | TGCGCCAGCAGCTTGACCCCCGGGACAGGGGGCGATGAGCAGTACTTC
TRBJ1-1 | 17 | - | - | TRBV19 | CASIPGRGTVGGTEAFF | TGTGCCAGTATCCCCGGACGGGGGACCGTAGGAGGAACTGAAGCTTTCTTT
TRBJ1-2 | 13 | TRBD1 | - | TRBV2 | CASSVGTGDGYTF | TGTGCCAGCAGTGTTGGGACAGGCGATGGCTACACCTTC
TRBJ1-1 | 14 | - | - | TRBV2 | CASSGSWGGTEAFF | TGTGCCAGCAGTGGGTCTTGGGGGGGCACTGAAGCTTTCTTT
TRBJ2-3 | 17 | TRBD2 | once | TRBV4-1 | CASSLTASGRNTDTQYF | TGCGCCAGCAGCCTAACTGCTAGCGGGAGGAACACAGATACGCAGTATTTT
TRBJ2-7 | 13 | TRBD2 | - | TRBV2 | CASRGLVMYEQYF | TGTGCCAGCAGGGGACTAGTTATGTACGAGCAGTACTTC
TRBJ2-3 | 16 | - | - | TRBV7-8 | CASSLVAGASTDTQYF | TGTGCCAGCAGCTTAGTGGCGGGGGCTAGCACAGATACGCAGTATTTT
TRBJ1-3 | 17 | - | - | TRBV7-8 | CASSPRAGTQNGNTIYF | TGTGCCAGCAGCCCAAGAGCCGGGACACAAAATGGAAACACCATATATTTT
TRBJ2-3 | 14 | TRBD1 | - | TRBV5-4 | CASSRGRGSDTQYF | TGTGCCAGCAGCCGTGGCAGGGGGTCGGATACGCAGTATTTT
TRBJ2-3 | 15 | TRBD2 | - | TRBV18 | CASSPPASGTYTQYF | TGTGCCAGCTCACCCCCCGCTAGCGGGACTTATACGCAGTATTTT
TRBJ2-1 | 16 | TRBD2 | - | TRBV5-1 | CASRLGAGGRINEQFF | TGCGCCAGCAGGTTAGGAGCTGGCGGGAGGATCAATGAGCAGTTCTTC
TRBJ2-1 | 16 | - | - | TRBV18 | CASSPLRGISYNEQFF | TGTGCCAGCTCACCCCTCCGAGGGATCTCCTACAATGAGCAGTTCTTC
TRBJ2-1 | 15 | - | once | TRBV24-1 | CATSDSRSRLNEQFF | TGTGCCACCAGTGATTCCAGGAGCAGACTAAATGAGCAGTTCTTC
TRBJ1-1 | 15 | - | - | TRBV27 | CASSLSQLTNTEAFF | TGTGCCAGCAGTTTATCGCAACTAACGAACACTGAAGCTTTCTTT
TRBJ1-1 | 12 | - | - | TRBV9 | CASSGRNTEAFF | TGTGCCAGCAGTGGGAGGAACACTGAAGCTTTCTTT
TRBJ2-6 | 17 | - | - | TRBV19 | CASSIDQGISGANVLTF | TGTGCCAGTAGTATAGACCAGGGGATCTCTGGGGCCAACGTCCTGACTTTC
TRBJ1-5 | 15 | TRBD1 | - | TRBV12-5 | CASGLGWTGDSPQHF | TGTGCTAGTGGTTTGGGTTGGACAGGGGATTCGCCCCAGCATTTT
TRBJ2-7 | 18 | - | - | TRBV1 | CTSSHVPGQGDGSYEQYF | TGCACCAGCAGCCACGTCCCGGGACAGGGGGACGGGTCCTACGAGCAGTACTTC
TRBJ1-2 | 14 | TRBD1 | - | TRBV19 | CASSIGTENYGYTF | TGTGCCAGTAGTATCGGGACAGAGAACTATGGCTACACCTTC
TRBJ2-1 | 18 | TRBD2 | - | TRBV4-1 | CASSQDQGGLAGANEQFF | TGCGCCAGCAGCCAAGATCAAGGTGGACTAGCGGGAGCCAATGAGCAGTTCTTC
TRBJ2-7 | 15 | - | - | TRBV6-2/TRBV6-3 | CASSYSSAVAYEQYF | TGTGCCAGCAGTTACTCTTCTGCGGTGGCCTACGAGCAGTACTTC
TRBJ1-1 | 21 | - | - | TRBV27 | CASSLRYRVRETHKEDTEAFF | TGTGCCAGCAGTTTAAGATATCGTGTGCGGGAGACCCATAAAGAGGACACTGAAGCTTTCTTT
TRBJ2-7 | 14 | TRBD1 | once | TRBV29-1 | CSVVPDRGMNEQYF | TGCAGCGTAGTCCCGGACAGGGGGATGAACGAGCAGTACTTC